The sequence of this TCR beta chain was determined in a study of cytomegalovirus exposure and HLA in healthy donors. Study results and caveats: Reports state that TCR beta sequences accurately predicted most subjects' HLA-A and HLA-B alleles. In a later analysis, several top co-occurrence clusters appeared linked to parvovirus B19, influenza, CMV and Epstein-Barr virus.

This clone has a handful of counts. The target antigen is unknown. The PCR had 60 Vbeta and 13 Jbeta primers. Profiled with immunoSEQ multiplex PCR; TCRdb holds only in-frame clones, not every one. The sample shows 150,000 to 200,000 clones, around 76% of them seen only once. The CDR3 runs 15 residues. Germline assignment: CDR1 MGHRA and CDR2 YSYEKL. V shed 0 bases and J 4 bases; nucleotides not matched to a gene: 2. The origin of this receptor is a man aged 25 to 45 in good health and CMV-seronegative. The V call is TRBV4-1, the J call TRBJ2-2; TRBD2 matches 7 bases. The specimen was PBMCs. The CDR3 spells CASSQEGGTTGELFF. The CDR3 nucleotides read TGCGCCAGCAGCCAAGAGGGGGGGACCACCGGGGAGCTGTTTTTT.